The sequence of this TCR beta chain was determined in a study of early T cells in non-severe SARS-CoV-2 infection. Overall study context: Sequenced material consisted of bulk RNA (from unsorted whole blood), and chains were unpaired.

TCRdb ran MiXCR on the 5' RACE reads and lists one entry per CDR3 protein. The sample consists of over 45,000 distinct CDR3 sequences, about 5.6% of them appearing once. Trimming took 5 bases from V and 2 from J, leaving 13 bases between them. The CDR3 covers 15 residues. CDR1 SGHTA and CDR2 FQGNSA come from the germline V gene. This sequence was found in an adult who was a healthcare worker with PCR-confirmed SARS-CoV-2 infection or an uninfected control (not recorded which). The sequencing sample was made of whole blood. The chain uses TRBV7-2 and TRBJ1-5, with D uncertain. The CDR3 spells CASSVAARGNQPQHF. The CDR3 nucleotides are TGTGCCAGCAGCGTCGCGGCGAGGGGCAATCAGCCCCAGCATTTT.